This TCR beta chain emerged from a study of STAT5B mutations in CD4+ large granular lymphocyte leukemia. Study-level results: CD4-sorted patient repertoires seemed more clonal than healthy CD4+ repertoires.

Comments on this clone: Its antigen is not identified.

Sequencing was performed with immunoSEQ multiplex PCR; in TCRdb, only in-frame clones are kept and a portion is missing. Found here are roughly 34,000 clones, roughly 76% of them singletons; the top ten hold 4.4%. Controls came from buffy coats of healthy blood donors. The CDR3 has 10 amino acids. Germline V lookup: CDR1 DFQATT, CDR2 SNEGSKA (reference sequence). V lost 5 bases, J lost 8 bases, and 9 bases lay in between. Input material: CD4+ T cells from blood buffy coats. V and J are TRBV20-1 and TRBJ1-2; D is uncertain. This TCR derives from a human donor in good health. The CDR3: CSAEGRGYTF. The CDR3 DNA follows: TGCAGTGCTGAGGGTCGCGGCTACACCTTC.